This record looks at one T cell receptor (beta chain) sequence and its context. The record originates from a study of cytomegalovirus exposure and HLA in healthy donors. Trimming stripped 4 bases from V and 6 bases from J, with 9 bases between. CDR3 length: 13 residues. Germline V gene sequence: CDR1 SNHLY, CDR2 FYNNEI. The PCR ran on 60 Vbeta and 13 Jbeta primers. TCRdb's table, derived via immunoSEQ multiplex PCR, lists solely in-frame clones and lacks some. The top ten clones hold about 0.8% of a sample with 85,000 to 120,000 clones, more than 65% of them seen once. The chain combines TRBV2 with TRBJ2-2; D possibly corresponds to TRBD1 (6 bases). The receptor comes from a boy younger than 18 in good health and CMV-seronegative. Source material: PBMCs. CDR3 in DNA: TGTGCCAGCAGTGTACAGGGCGCCGGGGAGCTGTTTTTT. Its protein is CASSVQGAGELFF.